The 22 T cell receptor beta chains listed next were all sequenced from one sample in a study of long-term antiretroviral therapy in people with HIV. Version v3.0 of the immunoSEQ assay ran at survey level. The protocol was immunoSEQ multiplex PCR, while the TCRdb copy is restricted to in-frame clones and leaves out a portion. The repertoire holds 15,000 to 20,000 clones, with around 89% as singletons. Sequenced material: unsorted PBMCs, taken 0.7 years before starting antiretroviral therapy. The receptors come from a man aged 50-59 years with HIV.

V gene TRBV5-4 combines with J gene TRBJ2-5, with 9 bases that match TRBD1. Unmatched junction bases numbered 6, after V lost 4 bases and J lost 2 bases. There are 15 residues in the CDR3. Germline V CDR1 and CDR2: SGHNT, YYREEE (reference sequence). The CDR3 loop is CASSPTGGRQETQYF. Written as DNA, the CDR3 is TGTGCCAGCAGCCCCACAGGGGGCCGGCAAGAGACCCAGTACTTC.

This clone counts as medium-sized (0.01 to 0.1%). The chain links TRBV7-7 to TRBJ1-4, with D unresolved. V dropped 2 bases and J dropped 2 bases, with 12 bases sitting between them. The length of the CDR3 is 16 residues. Germline loops: CDR1 SSHAT, CDR2 FNYEAQ (reference sequence). This CDR3 is CASSLRENSTNEKLFF. The CDR3 DNA reads TGTGCCAGCAGCTTAAGGGAGAATAGCACTAATGAAAAACTGTTTTTT.

V and J are TRBV6-5 and TRBJ1-3, with D hard to call. Trimming took 0 bases from V and 4 from J, leaving 13 bases between them. The length of the CDR3 is 16 residues. The V gene's germline CDR1 is MNHEY and CDR2 SVGAGI. The CDR3 loop is CASSYSRSGGGNTIYF. CDR3 in DNA: TGTGCCAGCAGTTACTCGCGGAGTGGTGGGGGAAACACCATATATTTT.

This chain uses TRBV19 with TRBJ1-5; D possibly corresponds to TRBD1 (5 bases). The CDR3 length is 15 residues. Trimming pared 8 bases from V and 5 bases from J, leaving 19 bases between. Germline CDR1 is LNHDA and CDR2 is SQIVND (reference sequence). As DNA, the CDR3 is TGTGCCAGTGTCCCCCCGGCAGGGAAGGATCAGCCCCAGCATTTT. This translates into CASVPPAGKDQPQHF.

V and J are TRBV14 and TRBJ1-4; 7 bases are shared with TRBD1. Unmatched junction bases numbered 3, after V lost 3 bases and J lost 8 bases. The CDR3 is made up of 13 amino acids. CDR1 and CDR2 (germline): SGHDN, FVKESK. CDR3 loop: CASSHGQAEKLFF. CDR3 bases: TGTGCCAGCAGCCACGGACAGGCGGAAAAACTGTTTTTT.

This chain connects TRBV9 to TRBJ1-2; D call uncertain. The germline CDR1 and CDR2 sequences are SGDLS and YYNGEE. Trimming left V 3 bases short and J 1 base short, with 10 bases between. This CDR3 has 14 amino acids. The CDR3 region is CASSAATFNYGYTF. The CDR3 bases are TGTGCCAGCAGCGCGGCCACATTTAACTATGGCTACACCTTC.

The gene calls are TRBV5-8 and TRBJ1-1; D not resolved. In germline, CDR1 is SGHTS, CDR2 YDEGEE. The CDR3 consists of 13 residues. Trimming pared 3 bases from V and 0 bases from J, leaving 6 bases between. The CDR3 loop reads CASSYIMNTEAFF. In DNA form, the CDR3 reads TGTGCCAGCAGCTATATCATGAACACTGAAGCTTTCTTT.

The gene calls are TRBV6-5 and TRBJ1-1; no clear D gene. Deletions cut 6 bases from V and 1 base from J, with 15 bases between. This CDR3 region has 15 residues. Per the germline V gene, CDR1 is MNHEY and CDR2 is SVGAGI. CDR3 bases: TGTGCCAGCAGCCGACCCCCCGGAGCGAACACTGAAGCTTTCTTT. This codes for CASSRPPGANTEAFF.

This clone was recorded once. This chain links TRBV30 with TRBJ1-5, with D unclear. V was shortened by 2 bases and J by 9 bases, with 14 bases between the two germline ends. The CDR3 totals 13 residues. Per germline, CDR1 GTSNPN and CDR2 SVGIG (reference sequence). CDR3 bases: TGTGCCTGGAGTCTAGGAGGTAGGCTGCCCCAGCATTTT. Protein product: CAWSLGGRLPQHF.

V usage is TRBV9 and J usage is TRBJ2-5; D not resolved. Deletions cut 3 bases from V and 4 bases from J, with 10 bases between. The CDR3 has 13 residues. CDR1 and CDR2 from the germline V gene are SGDLS and YYNGEE. CDR3 sequence: CASSAAWGETQYF. In DNA form, the CDR3 reads TGTGCCAGCAGCGCCGCCTGGGGAGAGACCCAGTACTTC.

V usage is TRBV9 and J usage is TRBJ2-7; the D gene is possibly TRBD2 (7 bases). V lost 0 bases and J lost 6, with 16 bases in between. The CDR3 runs to 15 residues. CDR1 is SGDLS, CDR2 YYNGEE, per germline. Here the CDR3 DNA reads TGTGCCAGCAGCGTAGGTGGGAGGGGGGGAGGCGAGCAGTACTTC. Translation: CASSVGGRGGGEQYF. Drawing the rest from reference TRBV9 and TRBJ2-7, the complete variable domain is DSGVTQTPKHLITATGQRVTLRCSPRSGDLSVYWYQQSLDQGLQFLIQYYNGEERAKGNILERFSAQQFPDLHSELNLSSLELGDSALYFCASSVGGRGGGEQYFGPGTRLTVT.

By share, this clone ranks as large. The rearrangement uses TRBV27 and TRBJ2-2, with 10 bases fitting TRBD2. The CDR3 runs to 15 residues. The J segment lost 7 bases and the V segment lost 6 bases, leaving 8 bases of the junction unmatched. Germline lookup yields CDR1 MNHEY and CDR2 SMNVEV (reference sequence). The CDR3 spells CASRRTSGHSGELFF. The CDR3, as DNA: TGTGCCAGCAGACGGACTAGCGGACACAGCGGGGAGCTGTTTTTT.

The rearrangement links TRBV4-3 to TRBJ2-2; 14 positions match TRBD2. Germline V gene lookup returns CDR1 LGHNA and CDR2 YSLEER. CDR3 length: 20 amino acids. The V and J ends lost 4 bases and 0 bases, in that order; junction bases with no gene match: 10. The CDR3 DNA reads as TGCGCCAGCAGCCGCCGATATGGGACTAGCGGGGGACCGAACACCGGGGAGCTGTTTTTT. Its translation: CASSRRYGTSGGPNTGELFF.

This clone appeared a single time. The genes are TRBV5-1 and TRBJ1-1, with D perhaps TRBD1 (5 bases). The CDR3 consists of 13 residues. Germline CDR1 SGHRS, CDR2 YFSETQ. The germline V and J ends were trimmed by 7 bases and 4 bases, with 14 bases remaining between them. The CDR3 DNA reads TGCGCCAGCGCTACAGGAGGTACCACTGAAGCTTTCTTT. Its translation is CASATGGTTEAFF.

This chain links TRBV5-1 with TRBJ2-3; 11 nucleotides match TRBD1. The germline V gene encodes CDR1 SGHRS and CDR2 YFSETQ. V lost 4 bases and J lost 4; bases outside the gene matches: 5. The CDR3 covers 15 residues. CDR3 region: CASSLTGQGADTQYF. The CDR3 DNA follows: TGCGCCAGCAGCCTGACGGGACAGGGGGCAGATACGCAGTATTTT.

V gene TRBV7-3 combines with J gene TRBJ1-6, with D hard to call. The CDR3 totals 13 residues. CDR1 is SGHTA, CDR2 FQGTGA, per germline. Deletions cut 3 bases from V and 11 bases from J, with 11 bases between. CDR3 residues: CASSLSTTTPLHF. In DNA form, the CDR3 reads TGTGCCAGCAGCTTGAGTACGACTACACCCCTCCACTTT.

J is TRBJ2-2 and V is TRBV19; 7 bases align to TRBD2. Germline-derived CDR1 and CDR2 are LNHDA and SQIVND (reference sequence). CDR3 length: 16 residues. V dropped 0 bases and J dropped 7; count of bases not matched to a gene: 8. CDR3 coding DNA: TGTGCCAGTAGTATAGATTGGGGGGGAGCGAACGGGGAGCTGTTTTTT. This translates into CASSIDWGGANGELFF.

The V gene is TRBV19, the J gene TRBJ2-5; tentatively, D is TRBD1 (8 bases). CDR3 length equals 14 residues. The germline V gene encodes CDR1 LNHDA and CDR2 SQIVND (reference sequence). With 4 bases removed from V and 4 bases from J, the gap between germline ends came to 13 bases. CDR3: CASSSTGGGETQYF. CDR3 DNA sequence: TGTGCCAGTAGTAGTACAGGGGGGGGAGAGACCCAGTACTTC.

The chain joins TRBV6-1 to TRBJ1-2; TRBD1 is a possible D gene (6 bases). The germline V gene has CDR1 MNHNS and CDR2 SASEGT. This CDR3 is 14 amino acids long. The V end lost 3 bases, the J end lost 8 bases, and 16 bases lay between the germline ends. For the CDR3, the DNA is TGTGCCAGCAGTGAGTCAGGGGCCACGGAGGGCTACACCTTC. Translation gives CASSESGATEGYTF.

The CDR3 DNA sequence: TGTGCCAGCCTTCGTAGCGGTCCCTACGAGCAGTACTTC. Translating gives CASLRSGPYEQYF. The V call is TRBV2, the J call TRBJ2-7; perhaps TRBD2 as D (6 bases). The CDR3 is made up of 13 amino acids. From germline, CDR1 is SNHLY and CDR2 FYNNEI. V was pared by 8 bases and J by 2 bases, with 13 bases between. Variable domain in full (rest from reference TRBV2 and TRBJ2-7): EPEVTQTPSHQVTQMGQEVILRCVPISNHLYFYWYRQILGQKVEFLVSFYNNEISEKSEIFDDQFSVERPDGSNFTLKIRSTKLEDSAMYFCASLRSGPYEQYFGPGTRLTVT.

Only a few counts were recorded for this clone. This chain uses TRBV5-6 with TRBJ1-2; 7 bases map to TRBD1. J gave up 4 bases and V 3 bases, and 3 bases lay outside the gene matches. There are 13 residues in the CDR3. Germline V gives CDR1 SGHDT, CDR2 YYEEEE. The CDR3 reads CASSSGTVYGYTF. CDR3 bases: TGTGCCAGCAGCTCCGGGACAGTCTATGGCTACACCTTC.

J is TRBJ2-1 and V is TRBV29-1, with a tentative D call TRBD2 (6 bases). Between the trimmed V and J ends, which lost 7 bases and 10 bases, there was a span of 20 bases. The CDR3 length is 13 residues. CDR1 SQVTM and CDR2 ANQGSEA come from the germline V gene. As DNA, the CDR3 is TGCAGCGCCAAGGTAGGAGGGCGGGACGAGCAGTTCTTC. Amino acid sequence: CSAKVGGRDEQFF.